This TCR beta chain came from a study of cytomegalovirus exposure and HLA in healthy donors. Study details: As released early, the data held some 80 million unique TCRs from HLA-typed donors. Study-level findings and limits: Later analysis showed most CMV-associated TCR beta chains appearing HLA-restricted. Researchers reported in a later analysis that common viral pathogens appeared linked to several top clusters.

As regards this clone: Its antigen is not identified.

This CDR3 contains 13 residues. Trimming removed 0 bases at V and 10 bases at J, with 13 bases between. CDR1 and CDR2 (germline): SGDLS, YYNGEE. Researchers ran the PCR with 60 Vbeta and 13 Jbeta primers. TCRdb's table, derived via immunoSEQ multiplex PCR, lists solely in-frame clones and lacks some. Among approximately 150,000 clones listed, approximately 71% were seen once. This clonotype was obtained from a man aged 25-45 years in good health and CMV-seropositive. V is TRBV9 and J is TRBJ1-1; D gene ambiguous. The sample comprised PBMCs. As DNA, the CDR3 is TGTGCCAGCAGCGTAGATTATCGGGGTGGAGCTTTCTTT. Residues: CASSVDYRGGAFF. The entire variable domain, with the rest obtained from reference TRBV9 and TRBJ1-1, is as follows: DSGVTQTPKHLITATGQRVTLRCSPRSGDLSVYWYQQSLDQGLQFLIQYYNGEERAKGNILERFSAQQFPDLHSELNLSSLELGDSALYFCASSVDYRGGAFFGQGTRLTVV.